Below, 16 T cell receptor beta chains from the same sample are listed, as sequenced in a study of early T cells in non-severe SARS-CoV-2 infection. A single record per CDR3 protein comes from TCRdb applying MiXCR to the 5' RACE reads. The table shows more than 35,000 distinct CDR3 sequences, with under 5% occurring only once. The sample comprised whole blood. These receptors were obtained from an adult who was a healthcare worker with PCR-confirmed SARS-CoV-2 infection or an uninfected control (not recorded which).

In its sample, this clonotype was seen a few times. In DNA, the CDR3 is TGTGCCAGTAGTACTCCGGGACCCGGGGGTGGCGGGGAGCTGTTTTTT. It specifies CASSTPGPGGGGELFF. This chain uses TRBV19 with TRBJ2-2, with a possible D match to TRBD2 (6 bases). V gave up 4 bases and J gave up 7 bases, with 19 bases separating them. This CDR3 region has 16 residues. Germline CDR1 reads LNHDA; CDR2 reads SQIVND (reference sequence).

The sample holds many counts of this clonotype. The J gene is TRBJ2-5, the V gene TRBV5-4; 8 bases map to TRBD2. V lost 2 bases to trimming and J lost 3 bases; unmatched junction nucleotides: 3. Germline V gives CDR1 SGHNT, CDR2 YYREEE (reference sequence). CDR3 length: 14 amino acids. CDR3 nucleotides: TGTGCCAGCAGCTTCCAACTAGCGGAAGAGACCCAGTACTTC. The encoded protein is CASSFQLAEETQYF.

This clonotype showed up many times. The J gene is TRBJ1-1, the V gene TRBV20-1, with D tentatively TRBD1 (5 bases). There are 12 residues in the CDR3. From germline, CDR1 is DFQATT and CDR2 SNEGSKA (reference sequence). DNA of the CDR3: TGCAGCTTTTCCAGACAGTACACTGAAGCTTTCTTT. This gives the protein CSFSRQYTEAFF.

This clonotype was seen many times. V usage is TRBV2 and J usage is TRBJ2-1, with 16 bases lining up with TRBD2. Trimming removed 5 bases from V and 6 bases from J; junction bases left unmatched: 4. Per germline, CDR1 SNHLY and CDR2 FYNNEI. CDR3 length: 16 amino acids. CDR3 in amino acids: CASSRGTSGRANEQFF. The CDR3 coding sequence is TGTGCCAGCAGTCGCGGGACTAGCGGGAGGGCCAATGAGCAGTTCTTC. Drawing the rest from reference TRBV2 and TRBJ2-1, the complete variable domain is EPEVTQTPSHQVTQMGQEVILRCVPISNHLYFYWYRQILGQKVEFLVSFYNNEISEKSEIFDDQFSVERPDGSNFTLKIRSTKLEDSAMYFCASSRGTSGRANEQFFGPGTRLTVL.

As regards this clonotype: This may be a read error: a much more frequent sequence differs by one nucleotide. The gene calls are TRBV9 and TRBJ1-1; D may be TRBD1 (6 bases). The CDR3 is 14 residues long. Germline values: CDR1 SGDLS, CDR2 YYNGEE. The CDR3 region is CVSSAEGQNTEAFF. The CDR3, as DNA: TGTGTCAGCAGCGCAGAGGGACAGAACACTGAAGCTTTCTTT. The full variable domain, in which reference TRBV9 and TRBJ1-1 provide the parts outside the CDR3, is DSGVTQTPKHLITATGQRVTLRCSPRSGDLSVYWYQQSLDQGLQFLIQYYNGEERAKGNILERFSAQQFPDLHSELNLSSLELGDSALYFCVSSAEGQNTEAFFGQGTRLTVV.

This clonotype was seen ten or more times. The chain employs TRBV7-9 and TRBJ2-5, with 8 bases fitting TRBD1. This CDR3 has 13 residues. Germline V CDR1 and CDR2: SEHNR, FQNEAQ (reference sequence). V lost 7 bases and J lost 6; bases outside the gene matches: 7. In nucleotides, the CDR3 is TGTGCCAGCACTCGACAGGGGAGTAAGACCCAGTACTTC. Translation: CASTRQGSKTQYF.

This clonotype came up many times. This clone may be a read error of a much larger clone one base away. The J gene is TRBJ1-5, the V gene TRBV6-1, with a tentative D call TRBD1 (5 bases). The CDR3 has 17 residues. Germline lookup yields CDR1 MNHNS and CDR2 SASEGT. CDR3 loop: CASSVRAGGYSSQPQHF. DNA of the CDR3: TGTGCCAGCAGTGTCAGGGCCGGGGGTTATAGCAGTCAGCCCCAGCATTTT.

Ten or more counts support this clonotype. V gene TRBV6-5 combines with J gene TRBJ1-2; tentatively, D is TRBD1 (5 bases). V was shortened by 5 bases and J by 2 bases, with 15 bases between the two germline ends. This CDR3 is built from 15 residues. The germline CDR1 and CDR2 sequences are MNHEY and SVGAGI. The CDR3 sequence: CASSNKGRGNYGYTF. The CDR3, as DNA: TGTGCCAGCAGTAACAAGGGACGGGGAAACTATGGCTACACCTTC.

This clonotype was seen many times. The V gene is TRBV28, the J gene TRBJ1-2; TRBD1 agrees at 9 bases. CDR3 length equals 15 residues. Germline lookup yields CDR1 MDHEN and CDR2 SYDVKM. Trimming at V came to 6 bases and at J to 8 bases, leaving 13 bases not matched to a gene. This CDR3 is CASSRTGTGSGGYTF. As DNA, the CDR3 is TGTGCCAGCAGCCGAACCGGGACAGGGAGCGGCGGCTACACCTTC.

The table lists this clonotype with many counts. The chain recombines TRBV7-9 with TRBJ2-7; D assignment may be TRBD1 or TRBD2 (6 bases each). Deletions cut 3 bases from V and 9 bases from J, with 12 bases between. This CDR3 region has 12 residues. Germline V CDR1 and CDR2: SEHNR, FQNEAQ (reference sequence). CDR3 nucleotides: TGTGCCAGCAGCTTGAGCAGGGGAGGGCAGTACGTC. Amino acid sequence: CASSLSRGGQYV.

This clonotype showed up many times. The rearrangement uses TRBV14 and TRBJ2-3, with D possibly TRBD1 on 6 matching bases. Trimming cost V 4 bases and J 4 bases, with 18 bases left between them. CDR1 and CDR2 (germline): SGHDN, FVKESK. The CDR3 totals 16 residues. CDR3 in amino acids: CASSLKGDWGADTQYF. In nucleotides, the CDR3 is TGTGCCAGCAGCCTGAAGGGGGATTGGGGTGCAGATACGCAGTATTTT.

This clonotype appeared many times. The V gene is TRBV12-3 or TRBV12-4, the J gene TRBJ1-1; D unclear. This CDR3 region has 15 residues. The V gene lost 4 bases and the J gene lost 2 bases, with 14 bases spanning the gap. The CDR3 here is CASSSRGRLNTEAFF. The CDR3 coding sequence is TGTGCCAGCAGTTCCCGAGGACGGCTCAACACTGAAGCTTTCTTT.

Ten or more counts support this clonotype. The chain is built from TRBV4-3 and TRBJ2-4; D call uncertain. The length of the CDR3 is 15 residues. Trimming took 0 bases from V and 0 from J, leaving 6 bases between them. CDR1 is LGHNA and CDR2 is YSLEER in the germline V gene. CDR3 sequence: CASSQDRLAKNIQYF. CDR3 DNA: TGCGCCAGCAGCCAAGATCGTCTAGCCAAAAACATTCAGTACTTC.

This clonotype was picked up many times. This chain links TRBV20-1 with TRBJ1-5; D gene ambiguous. The CDR3 runs 11 residues. The V and J ends lost 6 bases and 10 bases respectively, with 13 bases between them. CDR1 and CDR2 (germline): DFQATT, SNEGSKA (reference sequence). The DNA for the CDR3 is TGCAGTGCGGAGGCCGGCGGACCCCAGCATTTT. Its translation is CSAEAGGPQHF.

This clonotype was seen many times. The chain is built from TRBV7-9 and TRBJ2-1; 8 nucleotides line up with TRBD2. Germline lookup yields CDR1 SEHNR and CDR2 FQNEAQ (reference sequence). Losses at the gene ends were 2 bases for V and 5 bases for J; bases not matched to a gene: 5. The CDR3 sequence is 15 residues long. CDR3 residues: CASSLWTGGNNEQFF. The CDR3 coding sequence is TGTGCCAGCAGCTTATGGACGGGAGGGAACAATGAGCAGTTCTTC.

This clonotype has ten or more counts. The rearrangement joins TRBV10-3 to TRBJ1-1, with D possibly matching TRBD1 (5 bases). V lost 4 bases, J lost 1 base, and 7 bases lay in between. Germline CDR1 reads ENHRY; CDR2 reads SYGVKD. The CDR3 is 13 residues long. The CDR3 coding sequence is TGTGCCATCAGTGGGGGGTCGAACACTGAAGCTTTCTTT. It encodes CAISGGSNTEAFF.